This is a list of T cell receptor beta chains from one sample in a study of blood T cells in healthy people across ages. TCRdb re-analysed the 5' RACE reads in MiXCR, keeping a single row per CDR3 protein. The sample includes around 790,000 distinct CDR3 sequences, under 45% of them seen just once. What was sequenced was blood. These receptors all come from a man aged 60 to 69 in good health. Both conserved end residues are trimmed from each CDR3.

>TRBJ1-4|TRBV20-1
SASTGTLNEKLF
>TRBJ2-1|TRBV5-1
ASSKNRAGSYNEQF
>TRBJ2-6|TRBV4-1
ASSQQPSGANVLT
>TRBJ1-4|TRBV18
ASSPEDGKGLF
>TRBJ2-3|TRBV9
ASSLETPDTQY
>TRBJ2-3|TRBV10-3
AISESDYTDTQY
>TRBJ2-1|TRBV12-3/TRBV12-4
ASSLTGGYEQF
>TRBJ2-2|TRBV4-3
ASSAGLGFEAGELF
>TRBJ2-2|TRBV15
ATSRETDYTGTENTGELF
>TRBJ2-7|TRBV30
AWSIGGGSSYEQY
>NA|TRBV7-6
ASSPVAEGTQY
>NA|TRBV20-1
SAIQETQF
>NA|TRBV5-1
ASSSRSSGDEQY
>TRBJ2-3|TRBV11-1
ASSRTSGGDTDTQY
>TRBJ2-5|TRBV4-1
ASSQVGGAVGETQY
>TRBJ2-3|TRBV7-3
ASSLTAGTGVQGDTQY
>TRBJ2-5|TRBV2
ASNTFGTTQETQY
>TRBJ2-7|TRBV12-3/TRBV12-4
ASRSGGTTYEQY
>TRBJ2-3|TRBV20-1
SARFGPSTDTQY
>TRBJ2-7|TRBV10-3
AIQGSLRYEQY
>TRBJ2-1|TRBV24-1
ATSDPGLAPLHEQF
>TRBJ1-5|TRBV7-2
ASSPGGGGRGNQPQH
>TRBJ1-2|TRBV20-1
SARPRATSGYT
>TRBJ1-5|TRBV28
ASSSFSQGYQPQH
>TRBJ1-5|TRBV20-1
SARGRARNQPQH
>TRBJ2-1|TRBV25-1
VSSEYNGGALQF
>TRBJ1-5|TRBV5-1
ASSPTGTNQPQH
>TRBJ2-2|TRBV5-8
ASSLAQNTGELF
>TRBJ2-3|TRBV10-3
AVQRTSGGGDTQY
>NA|TRBV15
ATSRTGVEQY
>TRBJ2-7|TRBV15
ATSRDADRITYEQY
>TRBJ2-7|TRBV28
ASSLSRGGEQY
>TRBJ2-7|TRBV20-1
SASGHPTEQY
>TRBJ1-2|TRBV2
ASSDGTPGGGYT
>TRBJ2-7|TRBV6-6
ASSSTSGSYEQY
>TRBJ1-4|TRBV25-1
ASSGTGAPFHEKLF
>TRBJ2-5|TRBV20-1
SPRWNVQETQY
>TRBJ2-1|TRBV6-5
ASRPGTGGSVEQF
>TRBJ2-1|TRBV5-1
ASSLGGQNNEQF
>TRBJ2-5|TRBV9
ASSPRGQSQETQY
>TRBJ2-4|TRBV6-2/TRBV6-3
AGSYGPGAKNIQY